Each of the 21 T cell receptor beta chains below was sequenced from the same sample in a study of blood T cell repertoires in COVID-19. Clones were read by immunoSEQ multiplex PCR, and TCRdb kept only the in-frame ones, dropping some. The sample consists of more than 85,000 clones, roughly 79% of them appearing once. Material: peripheral blood. These TCRs come from a man between 70 and 80 years old with acute or convalescent COVID-19.

The chain is built from TRBV6-4 and TRBJ1-4; 11 bases are a match to TRBD1. Germline V gene data show CDR1 as MRHNA and CDR2 as SNTAGT. The CDR3 totals 14 residues. V was clipped by 8 bases and J by 6 bases; unmatched bases: 5. The CDR3 nucleotides are TGTGCCAGCCGGAGGGACAGGGGGGATGAAAAACTGTTTTTT. It codes for CASRRDRGDEKLFF.

This clone was seen a single time. The chain is built from TRBV18 and TRBJ2-3, with 7 bases that match TRBD1. Losses at the gene ends were 2 bases for V and 4 bases for J; bases not matched to a gene: 3. The CDR3 spans 14 residues. CDR1 and CDR2 (germline): KGHSH, LQKENI. CDR3 protein: CASSPSDRADTQYF. The CDR3 DNA sequence: TGTGCCAGCTCACCAAGTGACAGGGCAGATACGCAGTATTTT. Full variable domain (outside the CDR3, taken from reference TRBV18 and TRBJ2-3): NAGVMQNPRHLVRRRGQEARLRCSPMKGHSHVYWYRQLPEEGLKFMVYLQKENIIDESGMPKERFSAEFPKEGPSILRIQQVVRGDSAAYFCASSPSDRADTQYFGPGTRLTVL.

This clone appeared many times. The V call is TRBV10-1, the J call TRBJ2-7; possible D gene TRBD1, 7 bases. Per the germline V gene, CDR1 is WNHNN and CDR2 is SYGVQD (reference sequence). This CDR3 region has 13 residues. V dropped 8 bases and J dropped 2 bases, with 13 bases sitting between them. This chain's CDR3 is CASGRDSPYEQYF. The CDR3 bases are TGCGCCAGCGGGCGGGACAGCCCCTACGAGCAGTACTTC.

V gene TRBV20-1 combines with J gene TRBJ2-2; 11 bases map to TRBD2. This CDR3 has 19 residues. The ends lost 5 bases at V and 0 bases at J; junction bases unmatched: 14. Germline V gene lookup returns CDR1 DFQATT and CDR2 SNEGSKA (reference sequence). CDR3 region: CSARGLAGFSETNTGELFF. The CDR3 DNA is TGCAGTGCTCGTGGACTAGCGGGTTTCAGCGAAACGAACACCGGGGAGCTGTTTTTT.

This rearrangement joins TRBV11-2 to TRBJ1-2; D call uncertain. Germline V CDR1 and CDR2: SGHAT, FQNNGV. This CDR3 is built from 11 residues. The V end lost 4 bases, the J end lost 3 bases, and 3 bases lay between the germline ends. This CDR3 reads CASSSYYGYTF. For the CDR3, the DNA is TGTGCCAGCAGCTCCTACTATGGCTACACCTTC.

In regard to this clone: One junction end does not reproduce the germline sequence, and a read error may be involved. The rearrangement uses TRBV7-7 and TRBJ2-1; the D is unclear. The length of the CDR3 is 16 residues. Germline V lookup: CDR1 SSHAT, CDR2 FNYEAQ (reference sequence). The CDR3 protein is CASSLDIQRPYNEQFF. CDR3 bases: TGTGCTAGCAGCTTAGATATACAGAGACCCTACAATGAGCAGTTCTTC.

This sequence joins TRBV7-9 and TRBJ2-3, with D tentatively TRBD1 (7 bases). The CDR3 is 16 amino acids. Germline V gene sequence: CDR1 SEHNR, CDR2 FQNEAQ (reference sequence). Trimming took 5 bases from V and 2 from J, leaving 17 bases between them. The CDR3 nucleotides are TGTGCCAGCAGCCCCGCGACAGGGACTCCCACAGATACGCAGTATTTT. Amino acids: CASSPATGTPTDTQYF.

This clone was observed a handful of times. This chain links TRBV3-1 (or the pseudogene TRBV3-2) with TRBJ1-2; 11 bases are a match to TRBD1. The junction had 6 bases not matched to a gene; V was cut back by 1 base and J by 8 bases. CDR1 is LGHDT, CDR2 YNNKEL, per germline (reference sequence). The CDR3 is made up of 15 amino acids. CDR3 coding DNA: TGTGCCAGCAGCCAAGTTGGACAGGGGGCTGGCGGCTACACCTTC. As protein: CASSQVGQGAGGYTF.

The CDR3, as DNA: TGTGCCAGCAGTCCATCTCACACCTCTGGAAACACCATATATTTT. It codes for CASSPSHTSGNTIYF. This chain joins TRBV28 and TRBJ1-3; D remains ambiguous. Germline V gene data show CDR1 as MDHEN and CDR2 as SYDVKM. With 5 bases removed from V and 0 bases from J, the gap between germline ends came to 11 bases. The CDR3 is 15 amino acids.

The chain links TRBV29-1 to TRBJ2-1, with 7 bases fitting TRBD1. CDR1 is SQVTM and CDR2 is ANQGSEA in the germline V gene. The CDR3 has 13 amino acids. Losses at the gene ends were 5 bases for V and 3 bases for J; bases not matched to a gene: 4. This CDR3 reads CSVNRGDYNEQFF. The CDR3, as DNA: TGCAGCGTTAACAGGGGCGACTACAATGAGCAGTTCTTC.

This sequence joins TRBV2 and TRBJ2-6, with D maybe TRBD2 (5 bases). The ends were cut back, 6 bases at V and 4 bases at J, with 16 bases in the middle. This CDR3 contains 16 residues. Looked up from germline, CDR1 is SNHLY and CDR2 is FYNNEI. In DNA form, the CDR3 reads TGTGCCAGCAGGAGGGCCCTCCCCGCCGGGGCCAACGTCCTGACTTTC. It encodes CASRRALPAGANVLTF.

V and J are TRBV28 and TRBJ1-1; 9 bases align to TRBD1. Per the germline V gene, CDR1 is MDHEN and CDR2 is SYDVKM. The CDR3 runs to 15 residues. V dropped 2 bases and J dropped 5; count of bases not matched to a gene: 6. The CDR3 region is CASSLGNRGRTEAFF. CDR3 DNA sequence: TGTGCCAGCAGTTTAGGTAACAGGGGGCGAACTGAAGCTTTCTTT.

In its sample, this clone was seen once. This sequence joins TRBV7-2 and TRBJ1-4; D unclear. The CDR3 totals 13 residues. Between the trimmed V and J ends, which lost 4 bases and 5 bases, there was a span of 8 bases. Germline V CDR1 and CDR2: SGHTA, FQGNSA. The CDR3 DNA sequence: TGTGCCAGCAGCTCCTTGAGGAATGAAAAACTGTTTTTT. Translating gives CASSSLRNEKLFF.

The chain couples TRBV7-3 to TRBJ1-1; D is unresolved. CDR1 is SGHTA, CDR2 FQGTGA, per germline. The length of the CDR3 is 13 residues. The V gene lost 4 bases and the J gene lost 5 bases, with 11 bases spanning the gap. The CDR3 DNA is TGTGCCAGCAGCTCCGGAGGTGGTACTGAAGCTTTCTTT. This translates into CASSSGGGTEAFF.

V is TRBV25-1 and J is TRBJ1-6, with TRBD1 identical over 7 bases. This CDR3 has 12 residues. V was pared by 10 bases and J by 6 bases, with 3 bases of the junction left unmatched. Germline CDR1 and CDR2: MGHDK and SYGVNS. The CDR3 DNA reads as TGTGCCACCCGGGACAGTAATTCACCCCTCCACTTT. It translates to CATRDSNSPLHF.

This clone has only one observation. The chain links TRBV28 to TRBJ1-6, with D perhaps matching TRBD1 (6 bases). The germline V gene encodes CDR1 MDHEN and CDR2 SYDVKM. V was trimmed by 6 bases and J by 6 bases, leaving 15 bases between them. There are 15 residues in the CDR3. The CDR3 is CASRSPTGVNSPLHF. The CDR3 DNA is TGTGCCAGCAGATCCCCGACAGGAGTTAATTCACCCCTCCACTTT. Full variable domain (outside the CDR3, taken from reference TRBV28 and TRBJ1-6): DVKVTQSSRYLVKRTGEKVFLECVQDMDHENMFWYRQDPGLGLRLIYFSYDVKMKEKGDIPEGYSVSREKKERFSLILESASTNQTSMYLCASRSPTGVNSPLHFGNGTRLTVT.

The rearrangement links TRBV2 to TRBJ2-5; no reliable D call. V was shortened by 3 bases and J by 4 bases, with 15 bases between the two germline ends. The CDR3 length is 15 residues. Germline values: CDR1 SNHLY, CDR2 FYNNEI. The DNA for the CDR3 is TGTGCCAGCAGTGAGGAGAAGGTACGAGGAGAGACCCAGTACTTC. The encoded protein is CASSEEKVRGETQYF.

This chain connects TRBV2 to TRBJ2-2, with a tentative D call TRBD1 (6 bases). The V end was cut by 5 bases, the J end by 7 bases, with 11 bases between. Looked up from germline, CDR1 is SNHLY and CDR2 is FYNNEI. This CDR3 is built from 13 residues. The CDR3 reads CASSQGMGGELFF. The CDR3 coding sequence is TGTGCCAGCAGTCAGGGGATGGGCGGGGAGCTGTTTTTT.

The chain uses TRBV24-1 and TRBJ1-1; 9 bases agree with TRBD1. Germline CDR1 KGHDR, CDR2 SFDVKD. The CDR3 contains 16 residues. The V segment lost 9 bases and the J segment 2 bases; nucleotides outside the gene matches: 12. The CDR3 nucleotides are TGTGCCACCCGTACCGGGACAGGGTCGGCCAACACTGAAGCTTTCTTT. Residues: CATRTGTGSANTEAFF.

The chain recombines TRBV7-8 with TRBJ2-1; maybe TRBD1 (6 bases). Germline values: CDR1 SGHVS, CDR2 FQNEAQ. CDR3 length: 13 amino acids. The V gene lost 5 bases and the J gene lost 9 bases, with 14 bases spanning the gap. CDR3 DNA: TGTGCCAGCAGCGTCGGACAGATGAGTGAGCAGTTCTTC. This gives the protein CASSVGQMSEQFF.

This CDR3 reads CASSVGGTGPGSEETQYF. CDR3 DNA: TGTGCCAGCAGCGTAGGCGGGACCGGACCCGGGTCGGAAGAGACCCAGTACTTC. The chain uses TRBV9 and TRBJ2-5; the D gene is possibly TRBD2 (6 bases). The CDR3 sequence is 18 residues long. CDR1 SGDLS and CDR2 YYNGEE come from the germline V gene. V dropped 0 bases and J dropped 3 bases, with 21 bases sitting between them.